Sequencing of this TCR beta chain was carried out in a study of memory CD4+ T cells and cytomegalovirus serostatus. The wider study: Of the healthy Belgian adults, 9 were CMV seropositive and 20 to 30 seronegative.

Libraries were prepared by immunoSEQ multiplex PCR; TCRdb keeps only in-frame clonotypes and omits some of them. Here the sample spans some 54,000 clones, around 80% being singletons. As to this clone: Its antigen is not known.

Broader study findings: CMV serostatus prediction reached median AUC approximately 0.95, or 0.91 with US-trained model. 67 of 164 known CMV-associated TCRbeta sequences appeared in CD4+ memory. Suggested: most of the CMV-linked TCR signature lies in CD4+ memory cells.

Single viable CD3+CD4+CD8-CD45RO+ cells were sorted as the memory CD4+ T cells. Germline CDR1 reads MNHNY; CDR2 reads SVGAGI (reference sequence). The V end was cut by 0 bases, the J end by 2 bases, with 7 bases between. This CDR3 is built from 14 residues. The TCR was taken from an adult in good health and CMV-seropositive. Sequenced sample: memory CD4+ T cells from blood. The chain uses TRBV6-6 and TRBJ2-5; D gene unclear. As DNA, the CDR3 is TGTGCCAGCAGTTACTCTCGGTGGCAAGAGACCCAGTACTTC. Translated, it gives CASSYSRWQETQYF.